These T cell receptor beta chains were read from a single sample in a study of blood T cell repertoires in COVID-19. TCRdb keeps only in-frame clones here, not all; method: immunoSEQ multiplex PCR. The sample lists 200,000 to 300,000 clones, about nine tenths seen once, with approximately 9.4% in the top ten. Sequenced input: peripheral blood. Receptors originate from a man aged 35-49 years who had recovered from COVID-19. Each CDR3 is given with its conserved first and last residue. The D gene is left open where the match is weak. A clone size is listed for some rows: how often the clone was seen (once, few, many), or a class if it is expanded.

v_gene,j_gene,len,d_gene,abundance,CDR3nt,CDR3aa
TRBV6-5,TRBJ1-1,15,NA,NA,TGTGCCAGCAGTTACAGCAAGGGGGGGAGGACTGAAGCTTTCTTT,CASSYSKGGRTEAFF
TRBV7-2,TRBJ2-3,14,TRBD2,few,TGTGCCAGCAGCTCGACTAGCGGGGTAGATACGCAGTATTTT,CASSSTSGVDTQYF
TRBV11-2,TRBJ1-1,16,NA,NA,TGTGCCAGCAGCCTTTGGCAGGCTCGGGGGAACACTGAAGCTTTCTTT,CASSLWQARGNTEAFF
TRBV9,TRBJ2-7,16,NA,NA,TGTGCCAGCAGCGAGGGCCTGCAGGGGACAACCTACGAGCAGTACTTC,CASSEGLQGTTYEQYF
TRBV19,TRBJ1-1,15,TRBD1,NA,TGTGCCAGTAGTAAAAACCAGGGGGGAAGGTCTGAAGCTTTCTTT,CASSKNQGGRSEAFF
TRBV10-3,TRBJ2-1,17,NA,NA,TGTGCCATCAGTGAGGTGGCTAGCGCATTCTCCTACAATGAGCAGTTCTTC,CAISEVASAFSYNEQFF
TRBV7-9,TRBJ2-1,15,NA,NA,TGTGCCAGCAGCCGCCCATCGGGAGTGGTCAATGAGCAGTTCTTC,CASSRPSGVVNEQFF
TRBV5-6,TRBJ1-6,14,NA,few,TGTGCCAGCAGCTTGGGGACGGGGAATTCACCCCTCCACTTT,CASSLGTGNSPLHF
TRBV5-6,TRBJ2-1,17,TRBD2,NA,TGTGCCAGCAGCTGGAACCCAGTCGGGAGGGCCTACAATGAGCAGTTCTTC,CASSWNPVGRAYNEQFF
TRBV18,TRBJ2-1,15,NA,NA,TGTGCCAGCTCACCGGGTCCAGGGCCTGGGAATGAGCAGTTCTTC,CASSPGPGPGNEQFF
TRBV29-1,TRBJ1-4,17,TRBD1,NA,TGCAGCGCCGGGGACAGGGGCACGGGGACGACTAATGAAAAACTGTTTTTT,CSAGDRGTGTTNEKLFF
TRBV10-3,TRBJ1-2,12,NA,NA,TGTGCCATCAGTGAGGGAGGGGCTGGCTACACCTTC,CAISEGGAGYTF
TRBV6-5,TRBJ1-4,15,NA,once,TGTGCCAGCACCGCACGGCGGGTGGCAGAGGAAAAACTGTTTTTT,CASTARRVAEEKLFF
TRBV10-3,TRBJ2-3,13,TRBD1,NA,TGTGCCACGGGGGACAGGGTGACAGATACGCAGTATTTT,CATGDRVTDTQYF
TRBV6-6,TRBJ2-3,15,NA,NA,TGTGCCAGCAGTTACTCGCGGCTTTCCACAGATACGCAGTATTTT,CASSYSRLSTDTQYF
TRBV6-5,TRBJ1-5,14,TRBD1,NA,TGTGCCAGCAGCCTCGGGACAGGGAATCAGCCCCAGCATTTT,CASSLGTGNQPQHF
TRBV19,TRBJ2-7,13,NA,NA,TGTGCCAGTAGTGCCGCCGCACTACTCGAGCAGTACTTC,CASSAAALLEQYF
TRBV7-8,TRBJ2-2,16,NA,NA,TGTGCCAGCAGCCCAGCAGCAGGGCTGGTTTTCGGGGAGCTGTTTTTT,CASSPAAGLVFGELFF
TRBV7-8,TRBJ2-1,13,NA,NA,TGTGCCAGCAGCAAGGGAGCCTACAATGAGCAGTTCTTC,CASSKGAYNEQFF
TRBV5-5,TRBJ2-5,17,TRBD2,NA,TGTGCCAGCATCAAAGGACTAGCGGGGCTCCCCCAAGAGACCCAGTACTTC,CASIKGLAGLPQETQYF
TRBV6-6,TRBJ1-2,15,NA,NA,TGTGCCAGCAGTTTGTCGGACAGAGCTAACTATGGCTACACCTTC,CASSLSDRANYGYTF
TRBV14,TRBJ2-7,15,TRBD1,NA,TGTGCCAGCAGCCGCCGACAGGGGAGCGCCTACGAGCAGTACTTC,CASSRRQGSAYEQYF
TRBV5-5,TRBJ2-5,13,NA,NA,TGTGCCAGCAGCTTCCAGGGAAGGGAGACCCAGTACTTC,CASSFQGRETQYF
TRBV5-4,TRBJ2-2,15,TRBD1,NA,TGTGCCAGCAGCCCGGGGACAGCGGTTAGCGGGGAGCTGTTTTTT,CASSPGTAVSGELFF
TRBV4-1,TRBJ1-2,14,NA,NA,TGCGCCAGCAGCCAAGATGGGGGGGCTGGTGGCTACACCTTC,CASSQDGGAGGYTF
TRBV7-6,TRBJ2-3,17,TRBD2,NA,TGTGCCAGCAGCTTAGACTTGGGACTAGCGGGAGTAGATACGCAGTATTTT,CASSLDLGLAGVDTQYF
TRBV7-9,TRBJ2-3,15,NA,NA,TGTGCCAGCAGCCCCGGGTCAATCCTGGCAGATACGCAGTATTTT,CASSPGSILADTQYF